This entry lists 27 T cell receptor beta chains sequenced from one sample in a study of T cell responses to AZD1222 COVID-19 vaccine. The table came from immunoSEQ multiplex PCR; TCRdb's copy has only in-frame clones and leaves some out. The sample contains roughly 120,000 clones, around 81% of which appear only once. The material sequenced was peripheral blood, taken on day 0 of AZD1222 vaccination. The receptors stem from an adult in good health.

Here the CDR3 reads CASSLSHGDTQYF. CDR3 sequence (DNA): TGTGCCAGCAGCCTATCCCACGGAGATACGCAGTATTTT. The V and J genes are TRBV25-1 and TRBJ2-3; D is ambiguous. The CDR3 is made up of 13 amino acids. Germline CDR1 is MGHDK and CDR2 is SYGVNS. Trimming pared 6 bases from V and 5 bases from J, leaving 12 bases between.

The chain carries TRBV24-1 and TRBJ2-5, with a possible D match to TRBD2 (6 bases). V was clipped by 4 bases and J by 7 bases, with 15 bases between them. CDR1 is KGHDR and CDR2 is SFDVKD in the germline V gene. There are 14 residues in the CDR3. The CDR3 sequence is CATSEVAKAGTQYF. The CDR3, as DNA: TGTGCCACCAGTGAAGTGGCAAAAGCGGGGACCCAGTACTTC.

Only a few counts were recorded for this clone. The V call is TRBV28, the J call TRBJ1-4; the D gene is possibly TRBD1 (5 bases). Trimming removed 5 bases from V and 3 bases from J, with 13 bases in between. The CDR3 has 15 amino acids. Germline V gene data show CDR1 as MDHEN and CDR2 as SYDVKM. CDR3 sequence (DNA): TGTGCCAGCAGTGAGCTTCAGGGAGCTAATGAAAAACTGTTTTTT. Its translation is CASSELQGANEKLFF.

The chain recombines TRBV7-6 with TRBJ1-1, with D unclear. V dropped 1 base and J dropped 1 base, with 7 bases sitting between them. CDR1 and CDR2 (germline): SGHVS, FNYEAQ. This CDR3 region has 14 residues. CDR3 nucleotide sequence: TGTGCCAGCAGCTTAGGGATGGGGAACACTGAAGCTTTCTTT. Translating it yields CASSLGMGNTEAFF.

This rearrangement joins TRBV5-6 to TRBJ2-7, with 9 nucleotides matching TRBD1. This CDR3 spans 16 amino acids. Per the germline V gene, CDR1 is SGHDT and CDR2 is YYEEEE. J was trimmed by 1 base and V by 4 bases; bases with no gene match: 9. CDR3 amino acids: CASSPRDRVWSYEQYF. The CDR3 region has the DNA TGTGCCAGCAGCCCCCGGGACAGGGTCTGGTCCTACGAGCAGTACTTC. Supplemented by reference TRBV5-6 and TRBJ2-7, the full variable domain reads DAGVTQSPTHLIKTRGQQVTLRCSPKSGHDTVSWYQQALGQGPQFIFQYYEEEERQRGNFPDRFSGHQFPNYSSELNVNALLLGDSALYLCASSPRDRVWSYEQYFGPGTRLTVT.

This chain links TRBV12-3 or TRBV12-4 with TRBJ2-7; D unresolved. This CDR3 spans 12 amino acids. V gave up 5 bases and J gave up 4 bases, with 9 bases separating them. The CDR3 region has the DNA TGTGCCAGCAGTCTACAAGGGTACGAGCAGTACTTC. Translating gives CASSLQGYEQYF.

The chain uses TRBV2 and TRBJ1-5; D call uncertain. Germline loops: CDR1 SNHLY, CDR2 FYNNEI. The CDR3 is 14 residues long. V lost 6 bases to trimming and J lost 2 bases, with 11 bases between them. CDR3: CASSANSGNQPQHF. CDR3 DNA sequence: TGTGCCAGCAGCGCCAACAGCGGCAATCAGCCCCAGCATTTT.

The rearrangement uses TRBV7-8 and TRBJ2-3; possible D gene TRBD2, 7 bases. The CDR3 is made up of 16 amino acids. Germline V gene data show CDR1 as SGHVS and CDR2 as FQNEAQ. The V and J ends lost 4 bases and 5 bases respectively, with 19 bases between them. DNA of the CDR3: TGTGCCAGCAGCTCCCGGGGGGCGGGGACAAAAGATACGCAGTATTTT. Protein sequence: CASSSRGAGTKDTQYF.

A remark on this clone: One junction end disagrees with the germline gene, perhaps due to a read error. The V gene is TRBV7-2, the J gene TRBJ1-2; 8 bases are a match to TRBD1. Germline lookup yields CDR1 SGHTA and CDR2 FQGNSA. This CDR3 spans 12 amino acids. CDR3: CASRLDRGGYTF. CDR3 sequence (DNA): TGTGCCAGCAGATTAGACAGGGGTGGCTACACCTTC.

V is TRBV4-1 and J is TRBJ2-3, with D possibly being TRBD1 (5 bases). There are 11 residues in the CDR3. Trimming took off 4 bases at V and 8 bases at J, with 7 bases between the two ends. The V gene's germline CDR1 is MGHRA and CDR2 YSYEKL. This CDR3 is CASSLDSTQYF. CDR3 coding DNA: TGCGCCAGCAGCCTCGACAGTACGCAGTATTTT.

V usage is TRBV19 and J usage is TRBJ2-7, with D possibly being TRBD2 (5 bases). The ends were cut back, 5 bases at V and 3 bases at J, with 14 bases in the middle. The CDR3 extends over 14 amino acids. Germline V CDR1 and CDR2: LNHDA, SQIVND (reference sequence). CDR3 nucleotides: TGTGCCAGTAGTCCAATGGTGGGAGTCTACGAGCAGTACTTC. Residues: CASSPMVGVYEQYF.

The chain uses TRBV3-1 (or the pseudogene TRBV3-2) and TRBJ1-1, with D maybe TRBD1 (6 bases). With 4 bases removed from V and 8 bases from J, the gap between germline ends came to 17 bases. The CDR3 consists of 14 residues. Germline-derived CDR1 and CDR2 are LGHDT and YNNKEL (reference sequence). The CDR3 sequence: CASSPHPGVWEAFF. The CDR3 coding sequence is TGTGCCAGCAGCCCACACCCAGGGGTCTGGGAAGCTTTCTTT.

In nucleotides, the CDR3 is TGTGCCAGCGAAGCAGGGGCGGTCGGTGGCTACACCTTC. It is translated as CASEAGAVGGYTF. The rearrangement uses TRBV11-2 and TRBJ1-2, with D possibly matching TRBD1 (6 bases). CDR1 and CDR2 from the germline V gene are SGHAT and FQNNGV. Trimming removed 8 bases from V and 7 bases from J, with 17 bases in between. The CDR3 runs to 13 residues. The variable domain in full, with the rest retrieved from reference TRBV11-2 and TRBJ1-2, is EAGVAQSPRYKIIEKRQSVAFWCNPISGHATLYWYQQILGQGPKLLIQFQNNGVVDDSQLPKDRFSAERLKGVDSTLKIQPAKLEDSAVYLCASEAGAVGGYTFGSGTRLTVV.

The chain links TRBV18 to TRBJ1-5; TRBD1 might be the D (5 bases). Deletions cut 3 bases from V and 4 bases from J, with 13 bases between. The CDR3 loop spans 15 amino acids. CDR1 is KGHSH and CDR2 is LQKENI in the germline V gene. DNA for the CDR3: TGTGCCAGCTCACCGCCTGTGACAGTTAATCAGCCCCAGCATTTT. It codes for CASSPPVTVNQPQHF.

This sequence joins TRBV20-1 and TRBJ2-1; the match to TRBD2 covers 11 bases. V lost 3 bases to trimming and J lost 0 bases; unmatched junction nucleotides: 4. The germline gives CDR1 DFQATT, CDR2 SNEGSKA (reference sequence). The CDR3 consists of 16 residues. In DNA form, the CDR3 reads TGCAGTGCTAGTCCTAGCGGGAGGACCTCCTACAATGAGCAGTTCTTC. Translated: CSASPSGRTSYNEQFF.

DNA for the CDR3: TGTGCCAGCAGCCGATGGACAGGGGAAGGCTACACCTTC. Amino acid sequence: CASSRWTGEGYTF. This chain links TRBV12-3 or TRBV12-4 with TRBJ1-2; the match to TRBD1 covers 9 bases. This CDR3 is 13 amino acids long. Losses at the gene ends were 6 bases for V and 8 bases for J; bases not matched to a gene: 7.

The chain recombines TRBV2 with TRBJ2-7, with 11 bases aligning to TRBD2. CDR1 SNHLY and CDR2 FYNNEI come from the germline V gene. The V gene end was trimmed by 5 bases and the J gene end by 2 bases; junction bases not matched to a gene: 11. The length of the CDR3 is 17 residues. CDR3 DNA: TGTGCCAGCAGTTATTTAGCGGGAGGGCCCTTAGCCTACGAGCAGTACTTC. It codes for CASSYLAGGPLAYEQYF.

This rearrangement joins TRBV6-5 to TRBJ1-3; D is possibly TRBD1 (5 bases). Germline CDR1 MNHEY, CDR2 SVGAGI. CDR3 length: 13 residues. Trimming shortened V by 6 bases and J by 1 base, and 7 bases separated the two germline ends. The CDR3 here is CASRTGSGNTIYF. In DNA form, the CDR3 reads TGTGCCAGCAGAACAGGTTCTGGAAACACCATATATTTT.

The DNA for the CDR3 is TGTGCCAGCAGTTGGGAAGCTAACTATGGCTACACCTTC. Translation gives CASSWEANYGYTF. The V gene is TRBV28, the J gene TRBJ1-2; D is unclear. With 4 bases removed from V and 0 bases from J, the gap between germline ends came to 6 bases. Germline lookup yields CDR1 MDHEN and CDR2 SYDVKM. This CDR3 region has 13 residues.

J is TRBJ1-1 and V is TRBV29-1; D not certain. Germline values: CDR1 SQVTM, CDR2 ANQGSEA. The CDR3 has 14 amino acids. The V end lost 1 base, the J end lost 10 bases, and 19 bases lay between the germline ends. The CDR3 protein is CSVEGIGRPRGAFF. The CDR3 DNA is TGCAGCGTTGAAGGTATTGGCCGTCCACGGGGAGCTTTCTTT.

The genes are TRBV15 and TRBJ1-2; D remains ambiguous. Trimming took 0 bases from V and 3 from J, leaving 5 bases between them. Germline values: CDR1 LNHNV, CDR2 YYDKDF (reference sequence). The CDR3 is 13 amino acids. The CDR3 spells CATSRDLDYGYTF. The CDR3 nucleotides are TGTGCCACCAGCAGAGATCTAGACTATGGCTACACCTTC.

The CDR3 bases are TGTGCCAGCAGTGAATTAACGGGGGGGAGTGACGAGCAGTACTTC. It is translated as CASSELTGGSDEQYF. The chain combines TRBV25-1 with TRBJ2-7; TRBD2 aligns across 8 bases. The CDR3 runs 15 residues. The germline CDR1 and CDR2 sequences are MGHDK and SYGVNS. V was clipped by 1 base and J by 5 bases; unmatched bases: 7.

The V and J genes are TRBV5-6 and TRBJ1-1, with D possibly TRBD1 on 5 matching bases. Germline lookup yields CDR1 SGHDT and CDR2 YYEEEE. There are 16 residues in the CDR3. Trimming left V 3 bases short and J 3 bases short, with 18 bases between. CDR3 DNA: TGTGCCAGCAGCTGGGGCGGCCCCCGTCAGGACACTGAAGCTTTCTTT. It specifies CASSWGGPRQDTEAFF. Using reference TRBV5-6 and TRBJ1-1 for the parts outside the CDR3, the full variable domain is DAGVTQSPTHLIKTRGQQVTLRCSPKSGHDTVSWYQQALGQGPQFIFQYYEEEERQRGNFPDRFSGHQFPNYSSELNVNALLLGDSALYLCASSWGGPRQDTEAFFGQGTRLTVV.

This clone was seen just once. The rearrangement links TRBV5-5 to TRBJ1-1, with 7 bases fitting TRBD1. Germline trimming cut 4 bases from V and 7 bases from J; bases unmatched to any gene: 10. CDR1 and CDR2 (germline): SGHKS, YYEKEE (reference sequence). The CDR3 totals 14 residues. The CDR3 loop is CASSQWTGPIEAFF. The CDR3 bases are TGTGCCAGCAGCCAATGGACAGGCCCAATTGAAGCTTTCTTT.

This clone was observed once. J is TRBJ2-3 and V is TRBV30; D is possibly TRBD1 (6 bases). The CDR3 loop spans 16 amino acids. V shed 1 base and J shed 4 bases, with 18 bases lying between them. Germline CDR1 GTSNPN, CDR2 SVGIG (reference sequence). The CDR3 sequence: CAWSDPRDTKADTQYF. CDR3 nucleotide sequence: TGTGCCTGGAGTGACCCTCGGGACACGAAGGCAGATACGCAGTATTTT.

The chain uses TRBV28 and TRBJ1-4; D gene unclear. Germline CDR1 and CDR2: MDHEN and SYDVKM. This CDR3 spans 12 amino acids. V lost 8 bases and J 5 bases, leaving 9 bases between the germline ends. The CDR3 spells CASHSANEKLFF. The CDR3 coding sequence is TGTGCCAGCCATTCGGCGAATGAAAAACTGTTTTTT.

The genes are TRBV24-1 and TRBJ1-5; D is ambiguous. Trimming cost V 5 bases and J 2 bases, with 3 bases left between them. Germline CDR1 and CDR2: KGHDR and SFDVKD. The CDR3 sequence is 12 residues long. The CDR3 region is CATSGGNQPQHF. CDR3 bases: TGTGCCACCAGTGGGGGCAATCAGCCCCAGCATTTT.